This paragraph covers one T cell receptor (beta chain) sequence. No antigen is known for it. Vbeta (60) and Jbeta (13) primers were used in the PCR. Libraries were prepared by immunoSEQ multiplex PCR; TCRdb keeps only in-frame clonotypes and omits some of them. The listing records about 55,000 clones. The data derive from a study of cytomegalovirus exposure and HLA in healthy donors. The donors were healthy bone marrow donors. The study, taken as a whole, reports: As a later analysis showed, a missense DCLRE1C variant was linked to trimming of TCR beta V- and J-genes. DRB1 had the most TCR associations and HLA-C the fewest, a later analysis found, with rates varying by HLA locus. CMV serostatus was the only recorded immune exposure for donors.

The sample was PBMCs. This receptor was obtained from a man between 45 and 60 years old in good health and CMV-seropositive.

The CDR3: CASSMGLAGAAGELFF. Written as DNA, the CDR3 is TGTGCCAGTAGTATGGGATTAGCGGGAGCTGCCGGGGAGCTGTTTTTT. The chain carries TRBV19 and TRBJ2-2, with TRBD2 identical over 9 bases. Germline assignment: CDR1 LNHDA and CDR2 SQIVND (reference sequence). The CDR3 has 16 residues. The V gene end was trimmed by 3 bases and the J gene end by 6 bases; junction bases not matched to a gene: 8.